The next 22 T cell receptor beta chains were all read from a single sample in a study of T cell responses to AZD1222 COVID-19 vaccine. Profiled with immunoSEQ multiplex PCR; TCRdb holds only in-frame clones, not every one. The sample contains 150,000 to 180,000 clones, 90% of which appear only once. Sequenced here: peripheral blood, sampled on day 0 of AZD1222 vaccination. The receptors derive from an adult in good health.

The rearrangement links TRBV28 to TRBJ2-2; D call uncertain. V shed 6 bases and J shed 5 bases, with 10 bases lying between them. Per germline, CDR1 MDHEN and CDR2 SYDVKM. This CDR3 has 13 residues. The CDR3 reads CASSLMETGELFF. The CDR3 bases are TGTGCCAGCAGCCTTATGGAGACCGGGGAGCTGTTTTTT.

The chain couples TRBV30 to TRBJ1-2; 9 bases align to TRBD1. J was trimmed by 9 bases and V by 2 bases; bases with no gene match: 4. The CDR3 loop spans 12 amino acids. CDR1 is GTSNPN and CDR2 is SVGIG in the germline V gene (reference sequence). CDR3 coding DNA: TGTGCCTGGAGTACAGGGGGCGCGAGCTACACCTTC. This sequence encodes CAWSTGGASYTF.

The chain links TRBV19 to TRBJ2-4; 11 bases fit TRBD2. CDR3 size: 15 residues. Germline assignment: CDR1 LNHDA and CDR2 SQIVND (reference sequence). J gave up 7 bases and V 1 base, and 3 bases lay outside the gene matches. CDR3 amino acids: CASSIAASGRNIQYF. The CDR3, as DNA: TGTGCCAGTAGTATAGCGGCTAGCGGGAGGAACATTCAGTACTTC.

The chain uses TRBV13 and TRBJ2-1, with TRBD2 identical over 8 bases. The CDR3 has 16 residues. The germline V gene has CDR1 PRHDT and CDR2 FYEKMQ (reference sequence). J gave up 7 bases and V 5 bases, and 13 bases lay outside the gene matches. CDR3: CASSTGGGFRENEQFF. The CDR3 bases are TGTGCCAGCAGCACGGGAGGGGGGTTTAGAGAGAATGAGCAGTTCTTC.

Of note for this clone: The junction shows a germline mismatch at one end, possibly a read error. CDR3 in amino acids: CASSLGRETPIHPF. CDR3 DNA: TGTGCCAGCAGCTTGGGTCGGGAGACGCCGATCCACCCCTTC. The chain joins TRBV5-5 to TRBJ1-2, with no clear D. In germline, CDR1 is SGHKS, CDR2 YYEKEE (reference sequence). There are 14 residues in the CDR3. The entire variable domain, with the rest obtained from reference TRBV5-5 and TRBJ1-2, is as follows: DAGVTQSPTHLIKTRGQQVTLRCSPISGHKSVSWYQQVLGQGPQFIFQYYEKEERGRGNFPDRFSARQFPNYSSELNVNALLLGDSALYLCASSLGRETPIHPFGSGTRLTVV.

The chain recombines TRBV28 with TRBJ1-5; D is possibly TRBD1 (5 bases). The ends were cut back, 11 bases at V and 5 bases at J, with 25 bases in the middle. The CDR3 loop spans 16 amino acids. Germline loops: CDR1 MDHEN, CDR2 SYDVKM. CDR3 nucleotides: TGTGCCGCCTTTCGAGAGACTTCACAGGTTTATCAGCCCCAGCATTTT. It yields the protein CAAFRETSQVYQPQHF.

This chain uses TRBV4-3 with TRBJ1-1, with D unresolved. V was pared by 0 bases and J by 6 bases, with 14 bases between. This CDR3 region has 15 residues. Germline values: CDR1 LGHNA, CDR2 YSLEER. CDR3 region: CASSQEGPQRAEAFF. For the CDR3, the DNA is TGCGCCAGCAGCCAAGAAGGTCCCCAGAGGGCTGAAGCTTTCTTT.

The V gene is TRBV9, the J gene TRBJ2-5, with D tentatively TRBD2 (5 bases). V dropped 2 bases and J dropped 5 bases, with 13 bases sitting between them. Germline lookup yields CDR1 SGDLS and CDR2 YYNGEE. This CDR3 has 14 residues. CDR3 in amino acids: CASSVEATGETQYF. The CDR3, as DNA: TGTGCCAGCAGCGTGGAAGCGACGGGGGAGACCCAGTACTTC.

This chain links TRBV11-3 with TRBJ2-2; D tentatively fits TRBD1 or TRBD2 (6 bases each). V was trimmed by 0 bases and J by 4 bases, leaving 15 bases between them. This CDR3 comprises 17 residues. Germline-derived CDR1 and CDR2 are SGHNT and YENEEA. The CDR3 coding sequence is TGTGCCAGCAGCTTAGAGGTGGGGGGCGCGGGCACCGGGGAGCTGTTTTTT. Translated: CASSLEVGGAGTGELFF. Complete variable domain (other parts from reference TRBV11-3 and TRBJ2-2): EAGVVQSPRYKIIEKKQPVAFWCNPISGHNTLYWYLQNLGQGPELLIRYENEEAVDDSQLPKDRFSAERLKGVDSTLKIQPAELGDSAVYLCASSLEVGGAGTGELFFGEGSRLTVL.

The rearrangement joins TRBV6-1 to TRBJ2-1; D is uncertain. V lost 2 bases and J 3 bases, leaving 17 bases between the germline ends. The CDR3 loop spans 17 amino acids. Germline CDR1 MNHNS, CDR2 SASEGT. The CDR3: CASSEPPLARDYNEQFF. The CDR3 DNA follows: TGTGCCAGCAGTGAACCACCACTCGCCAGAGACTACAATGAGCAGTTCTTC.

V and J are TRBV9 and TRBJ1-1; no definite D call. This CDR3 spans 12 amino acids. With 5 bases removed from V and 11 bases from J, the gap between germline ends came to 16 bases. Germline-derived CDR1 and CDR2 are SGDLS and YYNGEE. The CDR3 here is CASSDGRNRAFF. DNA of the CDR3: TGTGCCAGCAGTGACGGACGGAACCGCGCTTTCTTT.

V and J are TRBV19 and TRBJ2-5; possibly TRBD1 for D (5 bases). The CDR3 loop spans 14 amino acids. Germline V gives CDR1 LNHDA, CDR2 SQIVND (reference sequence). V was trimmed by 6 bases and J by 1 base, leaving 12 bases between them. The CDR3 coding sequence is TGTGCCAGTAGGGCTCAGGGTGGCCAAGAGACCCAGTACTTC. Encoded protein: CASRAQGGQETQYF.

This sequence joins TRBV18 and TRBJ1-2, with D possibly matching TRBD1 (5 bases). The germline V gene has CDR1 KGHSH and CDR2 LQKENI. This CDR3 is 12 amino acids long. Trimming took 3 bases from V and 7 from J, leaving 9 bases between them. For the CDR3, the DNA is TGTGCCAGCTCACCGGCAGGGCCTGGCTACACCTTC. Translation gives CASSPAGPGYTF.

In DNA, the CDR3 is TGTGCCAGCAGCTCAGTTGGGGGCTTGGAGACCCAGTACTTC. It specifies CASSSVGGLETQYF. The chain combines TRBV7-9 with TRBJ2-5; D is possibly TRBD1 (6 bases). Trimming removed 4 bases at V and 5 bases at J, with 14 bases between. The germline CDR1 and CDR2 sequences are SEHNR and FQNEAQ (reference sequence). The CDR3 contains 14 residues. Together with reference TRBV7-9 and TRBJ2-5, the CDR3 gives the full variable domain: DTGVSQNPRHKITKRGQNVTFRCDPISEHNRLYWYRQTLGQGPEFLTYFQNEAQLEKSRLLSDRFSAERPKGSFSTLEIQRTEQGDSAMYLCASSSVGGLETQYFGPGTRLLVL.

V is TRBV5-1 and J is TRBJ1-6; the match to TRBD1 covers 9 bases. The V segment lost 4 bases and the J segment 10 bases; nucleotides outside the gene matches: 12. In germline, CDR1 is SGHRS, CDR2 YFSETQ. This CDR3 region has 16 residues. The CDR3 is CASSPGQGVYGSPLHF. CDR3 nucleotide sequence: TGCGCCAGCAGCCCGGGACAGGGAGTTTATGGCTCACCCCTCCACTTT.

This clone showed up just once. The V gene is TRBV29-1, the J gene TRBJ1-1; unclear D gene. Trimming pared 7 bases from V and 2 bases from J, leaving 8 bases between. The V gene's germline CDR1 is SQVTM and CDR2 ANQGSEA. This CDR3 is built from 11 residues. The DNA of the CDR3 is TGCAGCGCCTGCTCTAACACTGAAGCTTTCTTT. Translating it yields CSACSNTEAFF.

This clone has only one observation. The chain links TRBV10-3 to TRBJ1-2, with D hard to call. The germline V gene encodes CDR1 ENHRY and CDR2 SYGVKD. This CDR3 spans 15 amino acids. V gave up 3 bases and J gave up 0 bases, with 11 bases separating them. As DNA, the CDR3 is TGTGCCATCAGTGACGTGGTGGGGACTAACTATGGCTACACCTTC. It encodes CAISDVVGTNYGYTF.

Comments on this clone: One end of the junction is discordant with germline, which a read error may explain. CDR3 DNA sequence: TGCGCCAGCAGCTCCCACAATGAGCAGTTCTTC. Translation gives CASSSHNEQFF. The chain joins TRBV5-1 to TRBJ2-1; D ambiguous. The CDR3 covers 11 residues. Germline V CDR1 and CDR2: SGHRS, YFSETQ.

This clone was detected only a few times. The chain combines TRBV28 with TRBJ2-3; TRBD2 aligns across 9 bases. The CDR3 runs to 16 residues. Germline V CDR1 and CDR2: MDHEN, SYDVKM. The V and J ends lost 1 base and 2 bases, in that order; junction bases with no gene match: 4. The CDR3 DNA is TGTGCCAGCAGTTTATCTCTAGCGGGATACACAGATACGCAGTATTTT. Its translation is CASSLSLAGYTDTQYF.

This clone was observed once. The chain couples TRBV28 to TRBJ2-7; 11 nucleotides line up with TRBD2. V lost 6 bases to trimming and J lost 2 bases; unmatched junction nucleotides: 6. CDR3 length: 15 residues. Germline CDR1 is MDHEN and CDR2 is SYDVKM. CDR3 in amino acids: CASSPRLAGPYEQYF. The CDR3 DNA is TGTGCCAGCAGCCCTAGACTAGCGGGGCCCTACGAGCAGTACTTC. Supplemented by reference TRBV28 and TRBJ2-7, the full variable domain reads DVKVTQSSRYLVKRTGEKVFLECVQDMDHENMFWYRQDPGLGLRLIYFSYDVKMKEKGDIPEGYSVSREKKERFSLILESASTNQTSMYLCASSPRLAGPYEQYFGPGTRLTVT.

The rearrangement uses TRBV28 and TRBJ1-5; D not certain. V lost 7 bases and J 3 bases, leaving 13 bases between the germline ends. The CDR3 is made up of 14 amino acids. CDR1 is MDHEN, CDR2 SYDVKM, per germline. Here the CDR3 reads CASTSRRTNQPQHF. CDR3 bases: TGTGCCAGCACCTCACGGCGGACCAATCAGCCCCAGCATTTT.

V usage is TRBV7-6 and J usage is TRBJ2-5; maybe TRBD2 (7 bases). The germline V gene has CDR1 SGHVS and CDR2 FNYEAQ. V gave up 5 bases and J gave up 7 bases, with 17 bases separating them. The CDR3 has 14 amino acids. The CDR3 spells CASSPGGGSGTQYF. CDR3 DNA sequence: TGTGCCAGCAGCCCTGGGGGGGGCTCGGGGACCCAGTACTTC.